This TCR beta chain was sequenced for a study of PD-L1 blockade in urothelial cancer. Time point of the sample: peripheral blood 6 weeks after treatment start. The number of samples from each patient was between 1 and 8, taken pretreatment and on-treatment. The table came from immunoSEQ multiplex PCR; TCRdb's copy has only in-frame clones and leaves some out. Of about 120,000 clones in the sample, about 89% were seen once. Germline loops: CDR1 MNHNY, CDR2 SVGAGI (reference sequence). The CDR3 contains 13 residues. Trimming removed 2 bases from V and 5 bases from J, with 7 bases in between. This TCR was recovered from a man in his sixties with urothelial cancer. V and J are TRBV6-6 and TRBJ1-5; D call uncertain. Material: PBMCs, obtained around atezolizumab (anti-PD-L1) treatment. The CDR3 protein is CASSYDGDQPQHF. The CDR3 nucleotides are TGTGCCAGCAGTTACGACGGGGATCAGCCCCAGCATTTT.